Listed here is a single T cell receptor (beta chain). A read error may be the cause here, since a much bigger clone is one base away. This CDR3 is built from 11 residues. V lost 5 bases and J 4 bases, leaving 5 bases between the germline ends. Germline lookup yields CDR1 MNHEY and CDR2 SVGAGI. The record originates from a study of OX40 agonist ivuxolimab in advanced cancers. Study as a whole: Ivuxolimab, which is an agonistic anti-OX40 (CD134) antibody, was administered to the patients. Dose-escalation patients suffered from hepatocellular carcinoma, melanoma, renal cell or head and neck cancer.

Sequencing was performed with immunoSEQ multiplex PCR; in TCRdb, only in-frame clones are kept and a portion is missing. The sample carries tens of thousands of clones, 80% recorded once. The chain is built from TRBV6-5 and TRBJ2-5; D is unresolved. The clonotype was recovered from an adult with an advanced solid tumor such as melanoma, head and neck, liver or kidney cancer. The sequenced sample was CD4+ or CD8+ T cells sorted from blood, obtained in a trial of the OX40 agonist ivuxolimab. The CDR3 DNA reads as TGTGCCAGCAGTACCCGAGAGACCCAGTACTTC. Translation: CASSTRETQYF.